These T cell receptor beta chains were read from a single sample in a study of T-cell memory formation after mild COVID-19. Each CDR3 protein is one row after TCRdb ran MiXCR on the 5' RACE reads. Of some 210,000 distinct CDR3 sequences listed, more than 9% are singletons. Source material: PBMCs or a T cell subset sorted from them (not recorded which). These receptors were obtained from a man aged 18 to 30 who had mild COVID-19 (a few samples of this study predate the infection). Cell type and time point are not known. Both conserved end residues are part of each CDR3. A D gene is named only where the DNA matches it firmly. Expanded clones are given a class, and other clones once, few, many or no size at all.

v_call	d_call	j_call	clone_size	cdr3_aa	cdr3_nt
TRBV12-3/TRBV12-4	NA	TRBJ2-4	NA	CASRGTAGLAKNIQYF	TGTGCCAGCAGGGGGACAGCGGGCTTAGCCAAAAACATTCAGTACTTC
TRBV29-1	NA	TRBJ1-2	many	CSVAEGRGGYTF	TGCAGCGTTGCGGAGGGCCGAGGGGGCTACACCTTC
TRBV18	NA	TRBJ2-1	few	CASSPTPSEQFF	TGTGCCAGCTCACCGACTCCGAGTGAGCAGTTCTTC
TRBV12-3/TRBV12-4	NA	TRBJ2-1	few	CASSLDIGSWGNEQFF	TGTGCCAGCAGTTTAGATATCGGTAGTTGGGGCAATGAGCAGTTCTTC
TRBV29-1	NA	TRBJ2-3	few	CSVELGDRTYF	TGCAGCGTTGAACTCGGGGACCGAACGTATTTT
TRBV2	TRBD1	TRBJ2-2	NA	CASSPRTGGSGELFF	TGTGCCAGCAGCCCCCGGACAGGGGGATCCGGGGAGCTGTTTTTT
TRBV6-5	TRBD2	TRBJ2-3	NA	CASSNPGTSGTDTQYF	TGTGCCAGCAGTAACCCCGGGACTAGCGGCACAGATACGCAGTATTTT
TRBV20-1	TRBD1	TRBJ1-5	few	CSATQRQGASNQPQHF	TGCAGTGCTACCCAACGACAGGGGGCTAGCAATCAGCCCCAGCATTTT
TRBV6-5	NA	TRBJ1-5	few	CASSYGGARNQPQHF	TGTGCCAGCAGTTACGGGGGGGCGCGCAATCAGCCCCAGCATTTT
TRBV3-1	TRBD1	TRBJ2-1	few	CASSIRTGSYNEQFF	TGTGCCAGCAGCATTAGGACAGGGTCCTACAATGAGCAGTTCTTC
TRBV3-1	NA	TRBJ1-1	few	CASSQSGLTVGTEAFF	TGTGCCAGCAGCCAGTCAGGGTTAACAGTAGGCACTGAAGCTTTCTTT
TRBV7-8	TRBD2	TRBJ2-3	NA	CASSLPGGTGTDTQYF	TGTGCCAGCAGCTTACCGGGGGGAACGGGCACAGATACGCAGTATTTT
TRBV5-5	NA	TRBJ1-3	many	CASSLDAYRAISGNTIYF	TGTGCCAGCAGCTTGGACGCTTATAGGGCTATCTCTGGAAACACCATATATTTT
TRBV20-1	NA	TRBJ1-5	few	CSARALGRLSNQPQHF	TGCAGTGCTAGAGCTTTAGGGCGGCTTAGCAATCAGCCCCAGCATTTT
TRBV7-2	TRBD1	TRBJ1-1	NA	CASSGQGYSRWTEAFF	TGTGCCAGCAGCGGACAGGGCTATTCTCGATGGACTGAAGCTTTCTTT
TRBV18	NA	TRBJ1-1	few	CDSSPERNTEAFF	TGTGACAGCTCACCGGAACGGAACACTGAAGCTTTCTTT
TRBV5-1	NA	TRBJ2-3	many	CASSSLTSLGDTQYF	TGCGCCAGCAGCTCACTGACTAGTTTGGGAGATACGCAGTATTTT
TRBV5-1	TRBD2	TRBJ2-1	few	CASSLEGLAVYNEQFF	TGCGCCAGCAGCTTGGAGGGACTAGCGGTTTACAATGAGCAGTTCTTC
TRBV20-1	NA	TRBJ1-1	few	CSASKRDMNTEAFF	TGCAGTGCTAGTAAGAGAGACATGAACACTGAAGCTTTCTTT
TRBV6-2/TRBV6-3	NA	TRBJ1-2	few	CASSYRRSYGYTF	TGTGCCAGCAGTTACCGACGGAGTTATGGCTACACCTTC
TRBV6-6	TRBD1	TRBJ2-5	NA	CASKGTGGLETQYF	TGTGCCAGCAAGGGGACAGGGGGCTTGGAGACCCAGTACTTC
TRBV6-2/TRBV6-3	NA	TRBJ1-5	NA	CASRDSNQPQHF	TGTGCCAGTCGGGATAGCAATCAGCCCCAGCATTTT
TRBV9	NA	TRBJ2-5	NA	CASSVFGRDETQYF	TGTGCCAGCAGCGTATTTGGCAGGGATGAGACCCAGTACTTC
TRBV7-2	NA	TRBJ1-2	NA	CASSLRGTGYTF	TGTGCCAGCAGCTTACGGGGCACTGGCTACACCTTC
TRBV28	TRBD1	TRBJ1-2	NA	CASSGTGWPGDYGYTF	TGTGCCAGCAGTGGGACAGGGTGGCCTGGGGACTATGGCTACACCTTC
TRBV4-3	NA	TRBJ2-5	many	CASSQEMWQGETQYF	TGCGCCAGCAGCCAAGAGATGTGGCAGGGGGAGACCCAGTACTTC
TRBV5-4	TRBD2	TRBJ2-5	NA	CASSLTSGGAGETQYF	TGTGCCAGCAGCTTGACTAGCGGGGGGGCCGGGGAGACCCAGTACTTC
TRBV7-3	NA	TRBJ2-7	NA	CASSKNGGTALYEQYF	TGTGCCAGCAGTAAGAATGGCGGGACGGCTCTATACGAGCAGTACTTC
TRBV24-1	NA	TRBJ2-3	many	CATSTVGDDTQYF	TGTGCCACCAGTACCGTCGGGGACGATACGCAGTATTTT
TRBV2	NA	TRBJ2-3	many	CATSEPFTDTQYF	TGTGCCACCTCAGAGCCCTTCACAGATACGCAGTATTTT
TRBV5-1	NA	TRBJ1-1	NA	CASSLGQGRNTEAFF	TGCGCCAGCAGCTTGGGTCAGGGTCGGAACACTGAAGCTTTCTTT
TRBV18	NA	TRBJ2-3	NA	CASSPAPGLASDTQYF	TGTGCCAGCTCACCGGCCCCGGGACTGGCATCCGATACGCAGTATTTT
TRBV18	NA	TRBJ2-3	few	CASSPSAVLGDTQYF	TGTGCCAGCTCACCATCAGCGGTCCTAGGAGATACGCAGTATTTT
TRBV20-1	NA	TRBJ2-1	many	CSAIRARTYNEQFF	TGCAGTGCCATCAGGGCAAGGACCTACAATGAGCAGTTCTTC
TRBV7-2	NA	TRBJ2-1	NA	CASSLGDLNNEQFF	TGTGCCAGCAGCTTAGGGGACCTTAACAATGAGCAGTTCTTC
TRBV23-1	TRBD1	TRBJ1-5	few	CASSHPDRDYSNQPQHF	TGCGCCAGCAGTCACCCAGACAGGGATTATAGCAATCAGCCCCAGCATTTT
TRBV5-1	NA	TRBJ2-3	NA	CASNRWVQSDTQYF	TGCGCCAGCAACCGGTGGGTCCAGTCAGATACGCAGTATTTT
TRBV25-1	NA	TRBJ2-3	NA	CASSREGRSDTQYF	TGTGCCAGCTCCCGCGAGGGCAGATCAGATACGCAGTATTTT
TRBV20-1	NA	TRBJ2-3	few	CSASYYSTDTQYF	TGCAGTGCTAGCTACTACAGCACAGATACGCAGTATTTT